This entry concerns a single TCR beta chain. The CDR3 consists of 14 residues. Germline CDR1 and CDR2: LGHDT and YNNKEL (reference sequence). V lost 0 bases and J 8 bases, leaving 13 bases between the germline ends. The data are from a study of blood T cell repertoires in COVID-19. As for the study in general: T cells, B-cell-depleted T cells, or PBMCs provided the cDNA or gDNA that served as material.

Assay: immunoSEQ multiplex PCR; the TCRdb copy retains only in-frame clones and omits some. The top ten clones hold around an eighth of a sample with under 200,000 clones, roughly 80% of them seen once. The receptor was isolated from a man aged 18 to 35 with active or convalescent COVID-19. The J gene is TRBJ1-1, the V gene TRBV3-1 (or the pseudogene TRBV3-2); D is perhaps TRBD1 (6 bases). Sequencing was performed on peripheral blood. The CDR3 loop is CASSQDMYREEAFF. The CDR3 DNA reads TGTGCCAGCAGCCAAGATATGTACAGGGAAGAAGCTTTCTTT.